Shown below are 21 T cell receptor beta chains from a single sample sequenced in a study of shared clonotypes between healthy human individuals. This table comes from immunoSEQ multiplex PCR, and its TCRdb copy is limited to in-frame clones, with some not included. The sample holds roughly 2.1 million clones, approximately 94% seen once. Naive CD8 cells, CD45RO-negative and positively selected for CCR7, excluded terminally differentiated effector memory CD45RA+ cells. The source material was naive CD8+ T cells from PBMCs. These receptors came from a man between 18 and 35 years old in good health. Some clones in this sample may be carry-over from other donors' samples.

The rearrangement joins TRBV6-1 to TRBJ1-5; unclear D gene. The germline CDR1 and CDR2 sequences are MNHNS and SASEGT. Trimming took off 1 base at V and 5 bases at J, with 6 bases between the two ends. This CDR3 is built from 13 residues. CDR3 amino acids: CASSEVAYQPQHF. DNA for the CDR3: TGTGCCAGCAGTGAAGTAGCCTATCAGCCCCAGCATTTT.

This chain connects TRBV7-9 to TRBJ2-3; D is unresolved. The CDR3 is made up of 15 amino acids. Between the trimmed V and J ends, which lost 4 bases and 6 bases, there was a span of 17 bases. The germline CDR1 and CDR2 sequences are SEHNR and FQNEAQ (reference sequence). CDR3 sequence: CASSSLTHAADTQYF. The CDR3 region has the DNA TGTGCCAGCAGCTCTCTTACACATGCGGCTGATACGCAGTATTTT. Drawing the rest from reference TRBV7-9 and TRBJ2-3, the complete variable domain is DTGVSQNPRHKITKRGQNVTFRCDPISEHNRLYWYRQTLGQGPEFLTYFQNEAQLEKSRLLSDRFSAERPKGSFSTLEIQRTEQGDSAMYLCASSSLTHAADTQYFGPGTRLTVL.

The V gene is TRBV7-8, the J gene TRBJ2-3, with 10 bases lining up with TRBD2. The V and J ends lost 3 bases and 6 bases, in that order; junction bases with no gene match: 12. This CDR3 spans 17 amino acids. The V gene's germline CDR1 is SGHVS and CDR2 FQNEAQ. This CDR3 reads CASSFLTLAGDMDTQYF. The CDR3 bases are TGTGCCAGCAGCTTTCTCACCCTAGCGGGGGACATGGATACGCAGTATTTT. Supplemented by reference TRBV7-8 and TRBJ2-3, the full variable domain reads GAGVSQSPRYKVAKRGQDVALRCDPISGHVSLFWYQQALGQGPEFLTYFQNEAQLDKSGLPSDRFFAERPEGSVSTLKIQRTQQEDSAVYLCASSFLTLAGDMDTQYFGPGTRLTVL.

The chain carries TRBV7-2 and TRBJ2-7; 9 nucleotides line up with TRBD2. Trimming cost V 3 bases and J 5 bases; bases outside gene matches: 8. Germline loops: CDR1 SGHTA, CDR2 FQGNSA. CDR3 size: 15 residues. CDR3 loop: CASSFAGGSPHEQYF. DNA for the CDR3: TGTGCCAGCAGCTTTGCGGGAGGGTCCCCCCACGAGCAGTACTTC.

The chain employs TRBV6-1 and TRBJ1-5; D perhaps matches TRBD1 (6 bases). The CDR3 sequence is 15 residues long. The V gene lost 2 bases and the J gene lost 3 bases, with 11 bases spanning the gap. Germline CDR1 reads MNHNS; CDR2 reads SASEGT. The CDR3 coding sequence is TGTGCCAGCAGTGAACTGTACAGGGCCAATCAGCCCCAGCATTTT. Protein: CASSELYRANQPQHF.

V gene TRBV7-9 combines with J gene TRBJ2-7; D is perhaps TRBD2 (5 bases). V lost 5 bases to trimming and J lost 0 bases, with 11 bases between them. The CDR3 spans 14 residues. Germline values: CDR1 SEHNR, CDR2 FQNEAQ (reference sequence). CDR3 region: CASSTRANSYEQYF. CDR3 sequence (DNA): TGTGCCAGCAGCACGAGGGCCAACTCCTACGAGCAGTACTTC.

The chain links TRBV27 to TRBJ2-1; D might be TRBD2 (7 bases). CDR1 and CDR2 from the germline V gene are MNHEY and SMNVEV (reference sequence). The CDR3 spans 13 residues. Between the trimmed V and J ends, which lost 1 base and 9 bases, there was a span of 10 bases. The CDR3 DNA reads TGTGCCAGCAGTTTATGGGAGGGGGTTGAGCAGTTCTTC. This sequence encodes CASSLWEGVEQFF.

In this sample, this clone turned up once. The gene calls are TRBV28 and TRBJ2-7; D possibly corresponds to TRBD2 (5 bases). Trimming took off 3 bases at V and 0 bases at J, with 12 bases between the two ends. CDR1 MDHEN and CDR2 SYDVKM come from the germline V gene. This CDR3 has 15 amino acids. CDR3 nucleotides: TGTGCCAGCAGTTTTTTACCCGGGGACTCCTACGAGCAGTACTTC. Residues: CASSFLPGDSYEQYF.

The chain employs TRBV7-9 and TRBJ2-3; possible D gene TRBD2, 5 bases. With 1 base removed from V and 3 bases from J, the gap between germline ends came to 17 bases. The CDR3 totals 17 residues. Per germline, CDR1 SEHNR and CDR2 FQNEAQ (reference sequence). CDR3 sequence: CASSLVLASWETDTQYF. CDR3 DNA: TGTGCCAGCAGCTTAGTTCTCGCTAGCTGGGAAACAGATACGCAGTATTTT.

The V gene is TRBV5-4, the J gene TRBJ1-5, with D possibly being TRBD1 (6 bases). V lost 0 bases and J lost 0, with 22 bases in between. This CDR3 is 20 amino acids long. Germline CDR1 and CDR2: SGHNT and YYREEE (reference sequence). The CDR3 sequence: CASSLVAGAKNLHSNQPQHF. The CDR3 DNA reads TGTGCCAGCAGCTTGGTCGCAGGGGCCAAGAACTTACATAGCAATCAGCCCCAGCATTTT.

The CDR3 loop reads CASSLAHGSSKNIQYF. DNA for the CDR3: TGTGCCAGCAGCTTAGCGCACGGCAGCTCCAAAAACATTCAGTACTTC. The chain carries TRBV7-9 and TRBJ2-4, with D hard to call. CDR3 size: 16 residues. Trimming took 0 bases from V and 2 from J, leaving 11 bases between them. Germline values: CDR1 SEHNR, CDR2 FQNEAQ (reference sequence).

The rearrangement joins TRBV4-1 to TRBJ2-7, with a possible D match to TRBD2 (5 bases). Germline V gene lookup returns CDR1 MGHRA and CDR2 YSYEKL. The V gene lost 4 bases and the J gene lost 0 bases, with 7 bases spanning the gap. This CDR3 is built from 13 residues. This chain's CDR3 is CASSLRDSYEQYF. The CDR3 bases are TGCGCCAGCAGCCTTCGGGACTCCTACGAGCAGTACTTC.

This sequence joins TRBV2 and TRBJ2-5; no clear D gene. V lost 3 bases and J 2 bases, leaving 4 bases between the germline ends. Germline V gene sequence: CDR1 SNHLY, CDR2 FYNNEI. The CDR3 consists of 12 residues. The CDR3 DNA reads as TGTGCCAGCAGTGACTTACAAGAGACCCAGTACTTC. Translation: CASSDLQETQYF. Full variable domain (outside the CDR3, taken from reference TRBV2 and TRBJ2-5): EPEVTQTPSHQVTQMGQEVILRCVPISNHLYFYWYRQILGQKVEFLVSFYNNEISEKSEIFDDQFSVERPDGSNFTLKIRSTKLEDSAMYFCASSDLQETQYFGPGTRLLVL.

This sequence joins TRBV6-1 and TRBJ1-2; no firm D call. The CDR3 extends over 18 amino acids. Germline-derived CDR1 and CDR2 are MNHNS and SASEGT. The germline V and J ends were trimmed by 2 bases and 6 bases, with 25 bases remaining between them. The CDR3 nucleotides are TGTGCCAGCAGTGAATCGAGAGGGCGTTTGTTGGTTAAGAATGGCTACACCTTC. Protein sequence: CASSESRGRLLVKNGYTF.

V and J are TRBV18 and TRBJ2-7, with D possibly matching TRBD2 (5 bases). The germline V and J ends were trimmed by 3 bases and 2 bases, with 8 bases remaining between them. Germline V CDR1 and CDR2: KGHSH, LQKENI. The CDR3 covers 13 residues. The chain's CDR3 is CASSPSGAYEQYF. CDR3 nucleotides: TGTGCCAGCTCACCGAGCGGAGCCTACGAGCAGTACTTC.

The chain uses TRBV5-1 and TRBJ2-1; D remains unclear. The CDR3 extends over 17 amino acids. The germline CDR1 and CDR2 sequences are SGHRS and YFSETQ. The V gene lost 4 bases and the J gene lost 2 bases, with 19 bases spanning the gap. The CDR3 DNA sequence: TGCGCCAGCAGCCCCGTGTTTGGTGCGGAGCCCTACAATGAGCAGTTCTTC. Amino acid sequence: CASSPVFGAEPYNEQFF.

This chain uses TRBV27 with TRBJ2-1, with D tentatively TRBD2 (6 bases). CDR1 and CDR2 from the germline V gene are MNHEY and SMNVEV (reference sequence). This CDR3 contains 14 residues. V was trimmed by 3 bases and J by 5 bases, leaving 11 bases between them. The CDR3 loop is CASSFGSQNNEQFF. The CDR3 DNA sequence: TGTGCCAGCAGTTTCGGGAGTCAGAACAATGAGCAGTTCTTC.

CDR3 in amino acids: CASSMEGWGINQPQHF. CDR3 bases: TGTGCCAGTAGTATGGAGGGTTGGGGGATCAATCAGCCCCAGCATTTT. The chain has TRBV19 and TRBJ1-5, with a tentative D call TRBD1 (5 bases). Germline loops: CDR1 LNHDA, CDR2 SQIVND (reference sequence). The CDR3 has 16 residues. With 3 bases removed from V and 3 bases from J, the gap between germline ends came to 15 bases.

The DNA of the CDR3 is TGTGCCAGCAGCTTAATCCGGACGACTAACTATGGCTACACCTTC. It specifies CASSLIRTTNYGYTF. This chain connects TRBV7-3 to TRBJ1-2; D is undetermined. Germline loops: CDR1 SGHTA, CDR2 FQGTGA. CDR3 size: 15 residues. V dropped 1 base and J dropped 0 bases, with 9 bases sitting between them.

The V call is TRBV2, the J call TRBJ2-5, with 7 bases matching TRBD2. CDR1 SNHLY and CDR2 FYNNEI come from the germline V gene. V dropped 8 bases and J dropped 5; count of bases not matched to a gene: 8. CDR3 length: 13 residues. CDR3 in amino acids: CASQGLGLETQYF. Here the CDR3 DNA reads TGTGCCAGCCAAGGACTAGGACTTGAGACCCAGTACTTC.

This chain links TRBV6-4 with TRBJ1-5; D is ambiguous. The germline V and J ends were trimmed by 0 bases and 2 bases, with 11 bases remaining between them. CDR1 and CDR2 (germline): MRHNA, SNTAGT. CDR3 length: 16 amino acids. The CDR3, as DNA: TGTGCCAGCAGTGACTCAGTGCGGGCAGGCAATCAGCCCCAGCATTTT. Residues: CASSDSVRAGNQPQHF.